The next 24 T cell receptor beta chains were all read from a single sample in a study of blood T cell repertoires in COVID-19. Clones were read by immunoSEQ multiplex PCR, and TCRdb kept only the in-frame ones, dropping some. There are roughly 76,000 clones in the sample; 78% occur only once, and about 14% lies in the top ten. The sequencing input was peripheral blood. These receptors were obtained from a human donor in a cohort sampled during active COVID-19.

A few counts support this clone. The chain has TRBV10-1 and TRBJ2-1; 14 bases line up with TRBD2. Germline V lookup: CDR1 WNHNN, CDR2 SYGVQD (reference sequence). CDR3 length: 15 amino acids. V was pared by 4 bases and J by 11 bases, with 7 bases of the junction left unmatched. CDR3 loop: CASSVSGTSGSQQFF. The CDR3 coding sequence is TGCGCCAGCAGTGTTTCCGGGACTAGCGGGAGTCAGCAGTTCTTC.

This clone showed up just once. V and J are TRBV27 and TRBJ2-1, with D maybe TRBD2 (6 bases). Germline V CDR1 and CDR2: MNHEY, SMNVEV (reference sequence). The CDR3 is made up of 18 amino acids. Trimming removed 5 bases from V and 0 bases from J, with 20 bases in between. The CDR3 coding sequence is TGTGCCAGCAGTCTACGAAACGCGAGACTAGACTCCTACAATGAGCAGTTCTTC. Translation: CASSLRNARLDSYNEQFF.

The chain has TRBV15 and TRBJ2-3; D is uncertain. V lost 0 bases to trimming and J lost 3 bases, with 28 bases between them. Germline CDR1 is LNHNV and CDR2 is YYDKDF (reference sequence). This CDR3 is built from 21 residues. CDR3 DNA sequence: TGTGCCACCAGCAGAGATGAGGTGAGCGAACCGGCGGTGAGGATTACAGATACGCAGTATTTT. Translation gives CATSRDEVSEPAVRITDTQYF. Using reference TRBV15 and TRBJ2-3 for the parts outside the CDR3, the full variable domain is DAMVIQNPRYQVTQFGKPVTLSCSQTLNHNVMYWYQQKSSQAPKLLFHYYDKDFNNEADTPDNFQSRRPNTSFCFLDIRSPGLGDTAMYLCATSRDEVSEPAVRITDTQYFGPGTRLTVL.

The genes are TRBV18 and TRBJ1-1; D gene ambiguous. Trimming took off 2 bases at V and 0 bases at J, with 7 bases between the two ends. Germline-derived CDR1 and CDR2 are KGHSH and LQKENI. The CDR3 is 14 residues long. The CDR3, as DNA: TGTGCCAGCTCACCAAGGGAGATGAACACTGAAGCTTTCTTT. Amino acid sequence: CASSPREMNTEAFF.

The chain joins TRBV2 to TRBJ2-7; TRBD1 matches 11 bases. The ends lost 7 bases at V and 4 bases at J; junction bases unmatched: 3. The CDR3 covers 13 residues. Germline V gene lookup returns CDR1 SNHLY and CDR2 FYNNEI. CDR3 loop: CASKGQGGYEQYF. The CDR3 nucleotides read TGTGCCAGCAAGGGACAGGGGGGATACGAGCAGTACTTC.

The chain links TRBV5-1 to TRBJ2-1; weak D call: TRBD1 (6 bases). Trimming shortened V by 4 bases and J by 4 bases, and 18 bases separated the two germline ends. The CDR3 spans 16 residues. Germline V gene sequence: CDR1 SGHRS, CDR2 YFSETQ. DNA for the CDR3: TGCGCCAGCAGCAGCGGACGTCGTCAGGGGTACAATGAGCAGTTCTTC. This encodes CASSSGRRQGYNEQFF.

The chain joins TRBV2 to TRBJ1-2; D unclear. Trimming took off 4 bases at V and 3 bases at J, with 18 bases between the two ends. This CDR3 spans 16 amino acids. From germline, CDR1 is SNHLY and CDR2 FYNNEI. CDR3 coding DNA: TGTGCCAGCAGTGCGAGACTCCCTCCGGAGGACTATGGCTACACCTTC. This codes for CASSARLPPEDYGYTF.

The CDR3 is CASSFTGVGANVLTF. CDR3 coding DNA: TGCGCCAGCAGCTTTACAGGGGTCGGGGCCAACGTCCTGACTTTC. J is TRBJ2-6 and V is TRBV5-1; 7 bases agree with TRBD1. In germline, CDR1 is SGHRS, CDR2 YFSETQ. The CDR3 loop spans 15 amino acids. Trimming took 2 bases from V and 4 from J; bases not matched to a gene: 3.

The chain joins TRBV21-1 to TRBJ1-4. TRBV21-1 is a recognized pseudogene. The CDR3 sequence is 14 residues long. The CDR3 region has the DNA TGTGCCAGCAGCAAAGTTCTGTTATATGAAAAACTGTTTTTT. It codes for CASSKVLLYEKLFF.

This chain connects TRBV5-1 to TRBJ2-7, with D unresolved. The CDR3 totals 15 residues. CDR1 and CDR2 from the germline V gene are SGHRS and YFSETQ. The germline V and J ends were trimmed by 3 bases and 2 bases, with 15 bases remaining between them. The CDR3 DNA reads as TGCGCCAGCAGCTCAAGAACCGCTGGGCCCTACGAGCAGTACTTC. Its translation: CASSSRTAGPYEQYF.

This clone occurred a few times. This chain connects TRBV19 to TRBJ1-5; D call uncertain. The CDR3 runs to 14 residues. Germline CDR1 is LNHDA and CDR2 is SQIVND (reference sequence). V was clipped by 3 bases and J by 7 bases, with 13 bases between them. CDR3 loop: CASSILGERQPQHF. The CDR3 coding sequence is TGTGCCAGTAGTATCCTCGGGGAGCGGCAGCCCCAGCATTTT.

This chain uses TRBV9 with TRBJ2-1, with D perhaps matching TRBD1 (5 bases). Trimming cost V 0 bases and J 0 bases, with 7 bases left between them. CDR3 length equals 15 residues. The germline CDR1 and CDR2 sequences are SGDLS and YYNGEE. CDR3 in DNA: TGTGCCAGCAGCGTAGAAGGGGACTCCTACAATGAGCAGTTCTTC. This encodes CASSVEGDSYNEQFF.

This clone showed up just a few times. V and J are TRBV6-1 and TRBJ1-1; D is unresolved. The ends were cut back, 3 bases at V and 5 bases at J, with 10 bases in the middle. The germline V gene has CDR1 MNHNS and CDR2 SASEGT. CDR3 length equals 13 residues. The CDR3 region is CASSEFGITEAFF. The CDR3 DNA reads as TGTGCCAGCAGTGAGTTCGGGATAACTGAAGCTTTCTTT.

This clone was counted between two and nine times. This chain joins TRBV5-6 and TRBJ2-7; TRBD1 aligns across 7 bases. CDR3 length: 16 residues. Trimming removed 3 bases from V and 0 bases from J; junction bases left unmatched: 9. The germline gives CDR1 SGHDT, CDR2 YYEEEE. The CDR3 sequence: CASSSLTHRGSYEQYF. The CDR3 coding sequence is TGTGCCAGCAGCTCTCTTACACACAGGGGCTCCTACGAGCAGTACTTC.

This clone was counted a few times. The chain couples TRBV5-4 to TRBJ2-1; TRBD2 matches at 13 bases. CDR1 SGHNT and CDR2 YYREEE come from the germline V gene (reference sequence). The CDR3 contains 14 residues. The V and J ends lost 6 bases and 10 bases, in that order; junction bases with no gene match: 7. The CDR3 is CASIGLAGEGEQFF. CDR3 bases: TGTGCCAGCATAGGACTAGCGGGAGAGGGAGAGCAGTTCTTC.

The chain links TRBV7-2 to TRBJ1-3; D uncertain. The CDR3 contains 17 residues. CDR1 is SGHTA, CDR2 FQGNSA, per germline. The V and J ends lost 1 base and 0 bases respectively, with 13 bases between them. DNA for the CDR3: TGTGCCAGCAGCTTAGTCAACACCGGAGCCTCTGGAAACACCATATATTTT. This codes for CASSLVNTGASGNTIYF.

This clone appeared a few times. This sequence joins TRBV5-6 and TRBJ2-4, with TRBD2 matching over 7 bases. Trimming removed 0 bases from V and 3 bases from J; junction bases left unmatched: 6. CDR1 SGHDT and CDR2 YYEEEE come from the germline V gene. The CDR3 sequence is 16 residues long. The CDR3 region is CASSLGSGEDKNIQYF. The CDR3 DNA reads TGTGCCAGCAGCTTGGGAAGCGGGGAGGACAAAAACATTCAGTACTTC.

The chain has TRBV7-2 and TRBJ1-6, with D tentatively TRBD1 (5 bases). V was clipped by 5 bases and J by 6 bases, with 17 bases between them. The CDR3 consists of 16 residues. From germline, CDR1 is SGHTA and CDR2 FQGNSA. The CDR3 coding sequence is TGTGCCAGCAGCCCAAGTATTGCGGGGGGTAATTCACCCCTCCACTTT. This encodes CASSPSIAGGNSPLHF.

V gene TRBV10-3 combines with J gene TRBJ2-7, with 8 bases identical to TRBD1. Germline CDR1 is ENHRY and CDR2 is SYGVKD. The CDR3 runs 15 residues. With V trimmed by 2 bases and J by 3 bases, 6 bases remained unmatched. In DNA form, the CDR3 reads TGTGCCATCAGTGAGAAGGACAGGGCTGGCTACGAGCAGTACTTC. This translates into CAISEKDRAGYEQYF.

The chain couples TRBV6-5 to TRBJ2-7; 8 positions agree with TRBD1. Germline-derived CDR1 and CDR2 are MNHEY and SVGAGI. V was clipped by 5 bases and J by 2 bases; unmatched bases: 2. The CDR3 is made up of 13 amino acids. The DNA for the CDR3 is TGTGCCAGCAGTACAGGGGGTCCCTACGAGCAGTACTTC. This codes for CASSTGGPYEQYF.

The chain couples TRBV5-8 to TRBJ1-4; the D gene is possibly TRBD1 (6 bases). The CDR3 is made up of 15 amino acids. From germline, CDR1 is SGHTS and CDR2 YDEGEE. The ends were cut back, 4 bases at V and 8 bases at J, with 18 bases in the middle. This chain's CDR3 is CASSSLGPRGEKLFF. In DNA form, the CDR3 reads TGTGCCAGCAGCAGCCTAGGCCCGAGGGGGGAAAAACTGTTTTTT. Complete variable domain (other parts from reference TRBV5-8 and TRBJ1-4): EAGVTQSPTHLIKTRGQQATLRCSPISGHTSVYWYQQALGLGLQFLLWYDEGEERNRGNFPPRFSGRQFPNYSSELNVNALELEDSALYLCASSSLGPRGEKLFFGSGTQLSVL.

The chain combines TRBV18 with TRBJ2-1; 9 positions agree with TRBD2. The CDR3 has 16 amino acids. V shed 2 bases and J 4 bases; nucleotides not matched to a gene: 6. Germline lookup yields CDR1 KGHSH and CDR2 LQKENI. The CDR3 coding sequence is TGTGCCAGCTCACCAGGTACGGCGGGAGGGTACAATGAGCAGTTCTTC. It yields the protein CASSPGTAGGYNEQFF.

This chain links TRBV7-9 with TRBJ2-7; 7 nucleotides agree with TRBD1. In germline, CDR1 is SEHNR, CDR2 FQNEAQ (reference sequence). V was clipped by 4 bases and J by 0 bases; unmatched bases: 6. The CDR3 runs to 15 residues. CDR3 protein: CASSSTGQVSYEQYF. In DNA form, the CDR3 reads TGTGCCAGCAGCTCGACCGGACAGGTCTCCTACGAGCAGTACTTC.

As for this clone: The junction departs from germline at one end; a sequencing error may be responsible. The chain links TRBV29-1 to TRBJ1-2; D gene uncertain. Germline V gene sequence: CDR1 SQVTM, CDR2 ANQGSEA. The CDR3 has 8 residues. For the CDR3, the DNA is TGCAGCGCCGCGGACTACCTCTTC. Its translation: CSAADYLF.